The 14 T cell receptor beta chains listed next were all sequenced from one sample in a study of preoperative IRX-2 immunotherapy in early breast cancer. Treatment noted: preoperative locoregional IRX-2 cytokine immunotherapy. The method was immunoSEQ multiplex PCR; TCRdb's version includes in-frame clones alone and lacks a portion of them. The sample gives 24,000 or so clones, roughly 74% of which show up once; less than 2.5% is in the top ten. The material was lymph node tissue, obtained before IRX-2 immunotherapy. These receptors were taken from a human donor with breast cancer.

The chain links TRBV6-8 to TRBJ2-7, with 9 bases that match TRBD1. This CDR3 is 15 amino acids long. Trimming cost V 4 bases and J 0 bases; bases outside gene matches: 4. Germline-derived CDR1 and CDR2 are MNHGY and SAAAGT. The CDR3 DNA follows: TGTGCCAGCAGTTCTGGGACAGGGTCCTCCTACGAGCAGTACTTC. This gives the protein CASSSGTGSSYEQYF.

The chain uses TRBV5-1 and TRBJ2-3; no firm D call. Trimming pared 7 bases from V and 1 base from J, leaving 13 bases between. The CDR3 runs to 14 residues. CDR1 is SGHRS and CDR2 is YFSETQ in the germline V gene. This CDR3 reads CASCTTSRTDTQYF. In DNA form, the CDR3 reads TGCGCCAGCTGTACTACCTCCCGCACAGATACGCAGTATTTT. The whole variable domain, filled in from reference TRBV5-1 and TRBJ2-3, reads KAGVTQTPRYLIKTRGQQVTLSCSPISGHRSVSWYQQTPGQGLQFLFEYFSETQRNKGNFPGRFSGRQFSNSRSEMNVSTLELGDSALYLCASCTTSRTDTQYFGPGTRLTVL.

V and J are TRBV11-3 and TRBJ1-6; D is unresolved. Germline V gene data show CDR1 as SGHNT and CDR2 as YENEEA. This CDR3 is 15 amino acids long. V was pared by 8 bases and J by 1 base, with 12 bases between. CDR3 protein: CASGIESSYNSPLHF. The CDR3 bases are TGTGCCAGCGGTATCGAATCATCCTATAATTCACCCCTCCACTTT.

V and J are TRBV7-7 and TRBJ2-7; no clear D. V was trimmed by 1 base and J by 0 bases, leaving 7 bases between them. The germline V gene has CDR1 SSHAT and CDR2 FNYEAQ (reference sequence). The CDR3 consists of 14 residues. The CDR3 is CASSLDPLSYEQYF. The CDR3 nucleotides read TGTGCCAGCAGCTTAGACCCTCTCTCCTACGAGCAGTACTTC.

The sample holds a few counts of this clone. V is TRBV11-3 and J is TRBJ2-3, with 9 bases identical to TRBD1. The CDR3 is made up of 14 amino acids. Germline CDR1 and CDR2: SGHNT and YENEEA. With V trimmed by 5 bases and J by 3 bases, 3 bases remained unmatched. The CDR3 loop reads CASSRTGVTDTQYF. In DNA form, the CDR3 reads TGTGCCAGCAGCCGGACAGGGGTAACAGATACGCAGTATTTT. Full variable domain (missing parts from reference TRBV11-3 and TRBJ2-3): EAGVVQSPRYKIIEKKQPVAFWCNPISGHNTLYWYLQNLGQGPELLIRYENEEAVDDSQLPKDRFSAERLKGVDSTLKIQPAELGDSAVYLCASSRTGVTDTQYFGPGTRLTVL.

This clone was counted only a few times. This chain uses TRBV19 with TRBJ2-3; 8 positions match TRBD1. Germline V gene lookup returns CDR1 LNHDA and CDR2 SQIVND (reference sequence). After removal of 3 bases from V and 6 bases from J, the junction contained 8 bases not matched to a gene. There are 15 residues in the CDR3. CDR3 bases: TGTGCCAGTAGTATTTCGGACAGGGTCCCCGATACGCAGTATTTT. It translates to CASSISDRVPDTQYF.

In this sample, this clone turned up once. This rearrangement joins TRBV19 to TRBJ2-3, with 7 bases lining up with TRBD1. CDR1 is LNHDA, CDR2 SQIVND, per germline (reference sequence). The CDR3 consists of 15 residues. V shed 1 base, J shed 3 bases, and the junction held 4 bases outside the gene matches. The CDR3 DNA reads TGTGCCAGTAGTATAGGGGCAGGGGGTACAGATACGCAGTATTTT. Protein product: CASSIGAGGTDTQYF.

CDR3 in DNA: TGTGCCAGTAACCCTAGAGGGACAGGGTTAGGTGGCTACACCTTC. Translated: CASNPRGTGLGGYTF. The V gene is TRBV12-2, the J gene TRBJ1-2; the table gives TRBD1 as D, unverified against the DNA. TRBV12-2 corresponds to a pseudogene. The length of the CDR3 is 15 residues.

This clone was seen a handful of times. The chain joins TRBV11-3 to TRBJ2-5; D is possibly TRBD1 or TRBD2 (5 bases each). Germline V gene data show CDR1 as SGHNT and CDR2 as YENEEA. V lost 4 bases, J lost 0 bases, and 12 bases lay in between. The CDR3 is made up of 15 amino acids. In nucleotides, the CDR3 is TGTGCCAGCAGCTCCCAGGGAGAGTACCAAGAGACCCAGTACTTC. Residues: CASSSQGEYQETQYF.

V usage is TRBV5-1 and J usage is TRBJ1-2; D ambiguous. V was clipped by 0 bases and J by 0 bases, with 9 bases between them. In germline, CDR1 is SGHRS, CDR2 YFSETQ. The CDR3 contains 15 residues. DNA for the CDR3: TGCGCCAGCAGCTTGGCGGTAGGCGCTAACTATGGCTACACCTTC. Its protein is CASSLAVGANYGYTF.

This chain connects TRBV7-6 to TRBJ1-2, with TRBD1 matching 7 bases. Germline V gene lookup returns CDR1 SGHVS and CDR2 FNYEAQ. The CDR3 sequence is 14 residues long. The V segment lost 0 bases and the J segment 2 bases; nucleotides outside the gene matches: 0. CDR3 nucleotides: TGTGCCAGCAGCTTAGCCAGGGGGAACTATGGCTACACCTTC. This translates into CASSLARGNYGYTF.

This chain uses TRBV5-1 with TRBJ2-1; weak D call: TRBD1 (5 bases). The V and J ends lost 1 base and 5 bases respectively, with 13 bases between them. This CDR3 spans 15 amino acids. Germline V CDR1 and CDR2: SGHRS, YFSETQ. This chain's CDR3 is CASSLFAGLDNEQFF. In DNA, the CDR3 is TGCGCCAGCAGCTTGTTCGCAGGGCTCGACAATGAGCAGTTCTTC.

CDR3 DNA sequence: TGTGCCAGCAGTGAAGGTACCTGGGGGTACGAGCAGTACTTC. This translates into CASSEGTWGYEQYF. The gene calls are TRBV6-1 and TRBJ2-7; TRBD1 or TRBD2 may be the D gene (5 bases each). The V gene's germline CDR1 is MNHNS and CDR2 SASEGT. The CDR3 loop spans 14 amino acids. V was pared by 1 base and J by 4 bases, with 11 bases between.

This clone has a handful of counts. The chain has TRBV30 and TRBJ1-4; D unclear. Trimming took 2 bases from V and 8 from J, leaving 6 bases between them. The CDR3 totals 11 residues. Germline V gene sequence: CDR1 GTSNPN, CDR2 SVGIG (reference sequence). The CDR3 loop is CAWSKREKLFF. The CDR3 DNA reads TGTGCCTGGAGTAAACGAGAAAAACTGTTTTTT.